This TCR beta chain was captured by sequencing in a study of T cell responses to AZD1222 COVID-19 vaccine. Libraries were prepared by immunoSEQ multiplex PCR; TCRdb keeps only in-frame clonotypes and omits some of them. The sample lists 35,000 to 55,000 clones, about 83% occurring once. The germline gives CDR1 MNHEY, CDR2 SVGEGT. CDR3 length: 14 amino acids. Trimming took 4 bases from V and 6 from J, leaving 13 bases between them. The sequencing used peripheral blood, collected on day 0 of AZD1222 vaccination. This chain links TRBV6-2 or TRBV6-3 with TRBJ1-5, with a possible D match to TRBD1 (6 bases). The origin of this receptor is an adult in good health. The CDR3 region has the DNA TGTGCCAGCAGTTGGACAGTTCGAGGTCAGCCCCAGCATTTT. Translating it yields CASSWTVRGQPQHF.